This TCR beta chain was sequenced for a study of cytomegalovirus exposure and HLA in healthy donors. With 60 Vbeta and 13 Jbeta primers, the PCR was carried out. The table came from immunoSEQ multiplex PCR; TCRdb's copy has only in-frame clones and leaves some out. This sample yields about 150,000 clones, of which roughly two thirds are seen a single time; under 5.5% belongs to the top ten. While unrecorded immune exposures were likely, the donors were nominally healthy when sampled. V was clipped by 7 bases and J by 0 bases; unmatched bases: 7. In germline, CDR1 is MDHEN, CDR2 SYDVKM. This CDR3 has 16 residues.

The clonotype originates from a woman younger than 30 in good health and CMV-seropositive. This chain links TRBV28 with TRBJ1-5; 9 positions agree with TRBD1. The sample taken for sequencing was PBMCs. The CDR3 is CASTLRQGVSNQPQHF. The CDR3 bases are TGTGCCAGCACCCTAAGACAGGGGGTTAGCAATCAGCCCCAGCATTTT.